This T cell receptor beta chain was sequenced in a study of T cell clonotyping in hematopoietic cell transplantation. The V gene lost 7 bases and the J gene lost 5 bases, with 10 bases spanning the gap. The CDR3 length is 11 residues. Germline V gene sequence: CDR1 SQVTM, CDR2 ANQGSEA. Sequenced by immunoSEQ multiplex PCR; TCRdb stores in-frame clones only, minus some. This sample yields approximately 75,000 clones, of which 85% to 95% are seen a single time; 1.5% to 2% belongs to the top ten. The source of this sequence is a man in his fifties or sixties in good health. Some clones in this sample may be carry-over from other donors' samples. The sample taken for sequencing was peripheral blood mononuclear cells. The J gene is TRBJ2-3, the V gene TRBV29-1, with D perhaps TRBD2 (5 bases). CDR3 amino acids: CSAGREDTQYF. CDR3 in DNA: TGCAGCGCTGGTCGGGAAGATACGCAGTATTTT.